Presented here are 8 T cell receptor beta chains from one specimen sequenced in a study of T cell repertoires in cytomegalovirus infection (dated by TCRdb to between 2017 and 2020). The sequencing machine was an Illumina HiSeq 1500. In-frame beta chains were kept once TCRdb had trimmed the public reads at Q25 with fastp and called clones with MiXCR. Merged by CDR3 protein, the rows form single entries marked with the most common genes and DNA. This sample lists about 450,000 distinct CDR3 sequences; roughly a third were detected once. The ten largest clonotypes hold roughly 15% of the sample. The sequenced sample was PBMCs. The receptors stem from a human donor in good health (CMV status not recorded). Some clones in this sample may be carry-over from other donors' samples.

This clonotype was observed many times. A much larger clone is a single base away; this may be a read error. This sequence joins TRBV7-9 and TRBJ1-5; 7 nucleotides align to TRBD1. The trim removed 4 bases at V and 1 base at J, leaving 1 base unmatched. CDR3 length: 14 amino acids. The germline V gene has CDR1 SEHNR and CDR2 FQNEAQ (reference sequence). DNA for the CDR3: TGTGCCAGCAGCTCAGGGGGGAGCAATCAGCCCCAGCATTTT. This codes for CASSSGGSNQPQHF.

As to this clonotype: Germline and junction disagree at one end, which may indicate a read error. This chain connects TRBV7-9 to TRBJ2-1; 15 bases map to TRBD2. CDR1 is SEHNR, CDR2 FQNEAQ, per germline (reference sequence). CDR3 length: 19 amino acids. CDR3 sequence reads: CASGLLIGTSGGTYNEQFF. CDR3 DNA: TGTGCCAGCGGCTTATTAATTGGGACTAGCGGGGGGACATACAATGAGCAGTTCTTC.

In regard to this clonotype: No conserved phenylalanine or tryptophan is present at the end of the CDR3, so a read error is the likely explanation. The chain couples TRBV12-3 or TRBV12-4 to TRBJ2-1, with a tentative D call TRBD1 (5 bases). The CDR3 loop spans 13 amino acids. Trimming stripped 6 bases from V and 10 bases from J, with 16 bases between. The chain's CDR3 is CASRRTVKGEQFC. CDR3 DNA: TGTGCCAGCAGGCGGACGGTCAAGGGGGAGCAGTTCTGC.

This clonotype showed up many times. The chain links TRBV7-8 to TRBJ1-1; D might be TRBD1 (5 bases). Per the germline V gene, CDR1 is SGHVS and CDR2 is FQNEAQ. V was shortened by 5 bases and J by 7 bases, with 14 bases between the two germline ends. The CDR3 has 13 amino acids. In nucleotides, the CDR3 is TGTGCCAGCAGCCCCGGGGGAGATTATGAAGCTTTCTTT. This codes for CASSPGGDYEAFF. Based on the CDR3 plus reference TRBV7-8 and TRBJ1-1, the full variable domain is GAGVSQSPRYKVAKRGQDVALRCDPISGHVSLFWYQQALGQGPEFLTYFQNEAQLDKSGLPSDRFFAERPEGSVSTLKIQRTQQEDSAVYLCASSPGGDYEAFFGQGTRLTVV.

The V call is TRBV6-5, the J call TRBJ1-2; tentative D call: TRBD1 (5 bases). The CDR3 contains 16 residues. The germline V gene encodes CDR1 MNHEY and CDR2 SVGAGI. Trimming took off 6 bases at V and 2 bases at J, with 19 bases between the two ends. CDR3 loop: CASRRPPGIGNYGYTF. CDR3 sequence (DNA): TGTGCCAGCAGGCGGCCTCCAGGGATCGGGAACTATGGCTACACCTTC.

Concerning this clonotype: It is likely a read error, because the conserved phenylalanine at the end of the CDR3 is missing. The DNA is left out, because the CDR3 cannot be placed on it with certainty; the CDR3 is given as TCRdb lists it. The chain links TRBV6-6 to TRBJ2-5; whether TRBD1, the table's D call, matches the DNA was not checked. Counting both end residues, the CDR3 totals 14 amino acids. CDR1 is MNHNY, CDR2 SVGAGI, per germline (reference sequence). CDR3 region: CASNKGGAKETQDI.

This clonotype came up once. The chain links TRBV5-4 to TRBJ2-3, with D perhaps matching TRBD1 or TRBD2 (6 bases each). The V and J ends lost 0 bases and 0 bases respectively, with 17 bases between them. CDR1 SGHNT and CDR2 YYREEE come from the germline V gene (reference sequence). This CDR3 is built from 18 residues. The CDR3 region has the DNA TGTGCCAGCAGCTTGGGAGGGTGGGGGGCCTCTAGCACAGATACGCAGTATTTT. Translating gives CASSLGGWGASSTDTQYF.

This clonotype occurred once. J is TRBJ2-5 and V is TRBV20-1; D perhaps matches TRBD1 (6 bases). The CDR3 consists of 12 residues. The germline CDR1 and CDR2 sequences are DFQATT and SNEGSKA (reference sequence). The CDR3 coding sequence is TGCTCAATCAACAGGGTACAAGAGACCCAGTACTTC. This gives the protein CSINRVQETQYF.